The present entry profiles one T cell receptor (beta chain) with its context. This sample was included in a study of T cell changes during pregnancy in multiple sclerosis. With V trimmed by 4 bases and J by 0 bases, 11 bases remained unmatched. This CDR3 is built from 18 residues. In germline, CDR1 is MDHEN, CDR2 SYDVKM. Here immunoSEQ multiplex PCR was the method, and the copy in TCRdb shows in-frame clones only, minus some. Of fewer than 150,000 clones listed, 96% were seen once; the top ten hold more than 0.4%. The sample in question was peripheral blood, obtained after pregnancy. The TCR was taken from a female donor with multiple sclerosis, enrolled in a pregnancy study. The rearrangement joins TRBV28 to TRBJ1-5; 8 positions match TRBD1. The CDR3 nucleotides are TGTGCCAGCAGTTCCTCTGGGACAGGACTTTATAGCAATCAGCCCCAGCATTTT. It yields the protein CASSSSGTGLYSNQPQHF.